This T cell receptor beta chain was observed in a study of shared clonotypes between healthy human individuals. General study points: Clonotypes shared by all four sorted-subset donors had higher generation probabilities than non-shared clonotypes.

The CDR3 is 11 residues long. Germline V gene lookup returns CDR1 MNHEY and CDR2 SMNVEV (reference sequence). Concerning this clone: The antigen is undetermined. One junction end does not reproduce the germline sequence, and a read error may be involved.

Profiled with immunoSEQ multiplex PCR; TCRdb holds only in-frame clones, not every one. The sample has 300,000 to 400,000 clones; about 70% are singletons. Donors, healthy HIV-negative adults, lacked recent acute infections or vaccinations. Researchers partitioned CD4+ cells into CD45RA+ naive and CD45RA-negative memory subsets. The sequence was obtained from a man in his thirties or forties in good health. Sequenced material: memory CD4+ T cells sorted from blood. Subset denoted: CD45RA-negative fraction. The genes are TRBV27 and TRBJ2-1, with unresolved D. The CDR3 DNA sequence: TGTGCCAGCAGGTTATACAATGAGCAGTTCTTC. The encoded protein is CASRLYNEQFF.